This T cell receptor beta chain was sequenced in a study of neurological immune-mediated disorders. Findings and caveats of the study: When repertoires were grouped phylogenetically, those of 18 of 34 multiple sclerosis patients fell into one related-CDR3 cluster, a possible signature. Patients with HTLV-1-associated myelopathy had the highest level of TCR clonal expansion, whereas patients with multiple sclerosis had the lowest level, falling beneath the level found in healthy controls.

This CDR3 spans 15 amino acids. Germline assignment: CDR1 SGDLS and CDR2 YYNGEE. The V and J ends lost 4 bases and 7 bases, in that order; junction bases with no gene match: 6. Many counts were recorded for this clonotype. What it binds is not known. TCRdb reprocessed the 5' RACE reads via MiXCR and lists one record per CDR3 protein. This table holds tens of thousands of distinct CDR3 sequences, 3.5% to 4% found once. The rearrangement joins TRBV9 to TRBJ2-4, with 12 positions matching TRBD1. Sequencing was done on a sample of PBMCs. The TCR was taken from a man aged 25-45 years with multiple sclerosis. This chain's CDR3 is CASSIGGQGANIQYF. The CDR3 region has the DNA TGTGCCAGCAGCATAGGGGGACAGGGGGCCAACATTCAGTACTTC.